The text below deals with one TCR beta chain. What it binds is not known. Over several immunoSEQ plates, each subset's genomic DNA was distributed in even portions. Using immunoSEQ multiplex PCR, the repertoire was profiled, and TCRdb retains in-frame clones only, with some absent. The data hold roughly 2.4 million clones, with approximately 94% observed a single time. This specimen belongs to a study of shared clonotypes between healthy human individuals. Broader study findings: Expectations were that clonotype sharing among donors would be affected by sequencing depth.

The CDR3 extends over 14 amino acids. Unmatched junction bases numbered 5, after V lost 3 bases and J lost 4 bases. Germline V CDR1 and CDR2: SGHVS, FQNEAQ. Sequencing was done on a sample of naive CD4+ T cells sorted from blood. Subset denoted: CD45RA+ positively selected. The TCR comes from a young man in good health. The chain has TRBV7-8 and TRBJ1-1; 7 bases are a match to TRBD1. CDR3 DNA sequence: TGTGCCAGCAGCTTCGGGGACAGCACCACTGAAGCTTTCTTT. This codes for CASSFGDSTTEAFF.